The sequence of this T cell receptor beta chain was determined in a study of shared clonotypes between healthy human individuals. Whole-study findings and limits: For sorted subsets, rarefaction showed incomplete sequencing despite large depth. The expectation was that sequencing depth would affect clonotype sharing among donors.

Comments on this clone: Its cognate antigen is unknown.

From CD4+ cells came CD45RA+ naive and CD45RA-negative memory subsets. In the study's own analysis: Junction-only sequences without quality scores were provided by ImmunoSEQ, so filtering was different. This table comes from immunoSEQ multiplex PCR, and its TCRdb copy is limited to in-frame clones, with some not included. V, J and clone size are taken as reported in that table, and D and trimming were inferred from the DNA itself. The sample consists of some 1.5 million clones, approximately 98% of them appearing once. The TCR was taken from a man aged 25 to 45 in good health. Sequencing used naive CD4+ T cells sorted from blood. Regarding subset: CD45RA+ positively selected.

Here the CDR3 DNA reads TGTGCCAGCAGTTACATCGACAGGGGCGAGCAGTACTTC. This codes for CASSYIDRGEQYF. The genes are TRBV6-5 and TRBJ2-7; 8 positions agree with TRBD1. Per germline, CDR1 MNHEY and CDR2 SVGAGI. V lost 2 bases, J lost 6 bases, and 3 bases stayed unmatched. CDR3 length: 13 residues.